This TCR beta chain was recovered during a study of cytomegalovirus exposure and HLA in healthy donors. To note about this clone: Its antigen is unidentified.

Findings and caveats of the study: As was reported, the classifier diagnosed cytomegalovirus status with high specificity and sensitivity.

The repertoire was sequenced with immunoSEQ multiplex PCR; TCRdb's copy has only in-frame clones and lacks some. The table shows about 170,000 clones, with roughly nine tenths occurring only once. The sequencing sample was made of PBMCs. The receptor was derived from a woman under 40 in good health and CMV-seronegative.

Here the CDR3 reads CASSPFVSGGGVEHRQYF. The CDR3 DNA reads as TGCGCCAGCAGCCCATTCGTTTCTGGCGGGGGGGTGGAACATAGGCAGTATTTT. This chain uses TRBV5-1 with TRBJ2-3, with 9 bases that match TRBD2. The CDR3 is made up of 18 amino acids. Germline CDR1 and CDR2: SGHRS and YFSETQ. V lost 4 bases, J lost 11 bases, and 23 bases stayed unmatched. Drawing the rest from reference TRBV5-1 and TRBJ2-3, the complete variable domain is KAGVTQTPRYLIKTRGQQVTLSCSPISGHRSVSWYQQTPGQGLQFLFEYFSETQRNKGNFPGRFSGRQFSNSRSEMNVSTLELGDSALYLCASSPFVSGGGVEHRQYFGPGTRLTVL.